The 21 T cell receptor beta chains given below trace back to one sample, sequenced in a study of PD-1 blockade in classical Hodgkin lymphoma. With no exception, relapse followed autologous stem cell transplantation in all patients, and brentuximab vedotin exposure varied. Using immunoSEQ multiplex PCR, the repertoire was profiled, and TCRdb retains in-frame clones only, with some absent. The profile shows roughly 150,000 clones, about 78% of them singletons. Here the sequenced sample was peripheral blood mononuclear cells (PBMCs), taken before the second cycle of nivolumab. The receptor set was obtained from a human donor with classical Hodgkin lymphoma.

The chain links TRBV2 to TRBJ1-2, with D hard to call. Germline V lookup: CDR1 SNHLY, CDR2 FYNNEI. This CDR3 has 12 residues. The V and J ends lost 7 bases and 8 bases respectively, with 14 bases between them. The CDR3 loop reads CASTEWARGYTF. In DNA form, the CDR3 reads TGTGCCAGCACAGAATGGGCCAGGGGCTACACCTTC.

The chain carries TRBV4-1 and TRBJ2-5, with TRBD1 identical over 9 bases. The germline gives CDR1 MGHRA, CDR2 YSYEKL. The trim removed 3 bases at V and 5 bases at J, leaving 1 base unmatched. This CDR3 comprises 13 residues. The CDR3 loop reads CASSQTGGETQYF. CDR3 coding DNA: TGCGCCAGCAGCCAGACAGGGGGTGAGACCCAGTACTTC.

J is TRBJ2-3 and V is TRBV9; D remains unclear. This CDR3 has 15 residues. Germline lookup yields CDR1 SGDLS and CDR2 YYNGEE. V lost 0 bases and J lost 1, with 9 bases in between. DNA of the CDR3: TGTGCCAGCAGCGTAGAGTGGGCCCGCACAGATACGCAGTATTTT. It is translated as CASSVEWARTDTQYF.

V is TRBV5-4 and J is TRBJ2-1, with 9 positions matching TRBD1. The junction had 7 bases not matched to a gene; V was cut back by 4 bases and J by 14 bases. This CDR3 spans 12 amino acids. The germline gives CDR1 SGHNT, CDR2 YYREEE (reference sequence). The CDR3 region is CASSVAGTGKFF. The CDR3 region has the DNA TGTGCCAGCAGCGTCGCCGGGACAGGGAAGTTCTTC. Drawing the rest from reference TRBV5-4 and TRBJ2-1, the complete variable domain is ETGVTQSPTHLIKTRGQQVTLRCSSQSGHNTVSWYQQALGQGPQFIFQYYREEENGRGNFPPRFSGLQFPNYSSELNVNALELDDSALYLCASSVAGTGKFFGPGTRLTVL.

The chain is built from TRBV7-3 and TRBJ1-3; 8 bases match TRBD1. V dropped 4 bases and J dropped 4; count of bases not matched to a gene: 3. CDR3 length: 14 residues. From germline, CDR1 is SGHTA and CDR2 FQGTGA. DNA of the CDR3: TGTGCCAGCAGCTGCTGGACAGGGGGAAACACCATATATTTT. Encoded protein: CASSCWTGGNTIYF.

The gene calls are TRBV30 and TRBJ2-7, with D possibly being TRBD1 (5 bases). This CDR3 is 12 amino acids long. Germline loops: CDR1 GTSNPN, CDR2 SVGIG (reference sequence). V was trimmed by 7 bases and J by 0 bases, leaving 10 bases between them. The CDR3 reads CASDSLSYEQYF. The CDR3 DNA sequence: TGTGCCTCCGACAGTCTCTCCTACGAGCAGTACTTC.

The V and J genes are TRBV4-1 and TRBJ2-7; 8 bases are shared with TRBD1. V lost 2 bases to trimming and J lost 2 bases; unmatched junction nucleotides: 5. CDR1 MGHRA and CDR2 YSYEKL come from the germline V gene. The CDR3 totals 15 residues. The CDR3 loop reads CASSQIIQGAYEQYF. The CDR3 nucleotides are TGCGCCAGCAGCCAAATAATACAGGGGGCCTACGAGCAGTACTTC.

Only a few counts were recorded for this clone. The chain couples TRBV11-2 to TRBJ1-6, with a weak D call TRBD1 (5 bases). The germline CDR1 and CDR2 sequences are SGHAT and FQNNGV. This CDR3 comprises 16 residues. Trimming took off 2 bases at V and 7 bases at J, with 15 bases between the two ends. CDR3 sequence (DNA): TGTGCCAGCAGCTTATCGGGGGTGATGGGAAATTCACCCCTCCACTTT. It translates to CASSLSGVMGNSPLHF.

V is TRBV6-6 and J is TRBJ2-3, with no clear D. CDR3 length: 11 residues. Germline lookup yields CDR1 MNHNY and CDR2 SVGAGI (reference sequence). V lost 5 bases, J lost 7 bases, and 7 bases lay in between. The CDR3 here is CASSPSYTQYF. CDR3 coding DNA: TGTGCCAGCAGTCCCAGTTATACGCAGTATTTT.

The J gene is TRBJ1-1, the V gene TRBV5-4, with D perhaps TRBD1 (5 bases). This CDR3 is built from 12 residues. The V gene lost 2 bases and the J gene lost 6 bases, with 8 bases spanning the gap. The germline V gene encodes CDR1 SGHNT and CDR2 YYREEE (reference sequence). CDR3 in DNA: TGTGCCAGCAGCTTCTGGGGGTCTGAAGCTTTCTTT. The encoded protein is CASSFWGSEAFF.

The CDR3 DNA is TGTGCCAGCAGTTACGCGGTGGTTTCCGAGCAGTACTTC. Protein sequence: CASSYAVVSEQYF. The V and J genes are TRBV6-5 and TRBJ2-7; no firm D call. CDR3 length: 13 amino acids. CDR1 and CDR2 (germline): MNHEY, SVGAGI. Trimming took off 2 bases at V and 6 bases at J, with 11 bases between the two ends.

Only one count was recorded for this clone. V usage is TRBV9 and J usage is TRBJ2-7, with D maybe TRBD1 (6 bases). Germline V CDR1 and CDR2: SGDLS, YYNGEE. The V end was cut by 0 bases, the J end by 2 bases, with 9 bases between. This CDR3 contains 14 residues. The CDR3 reads CASSVGQGTYEQYF. The CDR3 nucleotides are TGTGCCAGCAGCGTAGGGCAGGGGACCTACGAGCAGTACTTC.

This clone was recorded only once. The rearrangement joins TRBV7-9 to TRBJ1-2, with 9 bases lining up with TRBD1. The CDR3 is 16 amino acids. The V segment lost 2 bases and the J segment 1 base; nucleotides outside the gene matches: 5. From germline, CDR1 is SEHNR and CDR2 FQNEAQ (reference sequence). CDR3: CASSLRRQGVNYGYTF. The CDR3 nucleotides are TGTGCCAGCAGCTTAAGACGACAGGGGGTTAACTATGGCTACACCTTC. The whole variable domain, filled in from reference TRBV7-9 and TRBJ1-2, reads DTGVSQNPRHKITKRGQNVTFRCDPISEHNRLYWYRQTLGQGPEFLTYFQNEAQLEKSRLLSDRFSAERPKGSFSTLEIQRTEQGDSAMYLCASSLRRQGVNYGYTFGSGTRLTVV.

The J gene is TRBJ2-5, the V gene TRBV9; 13 bases are a match to TRBD2. The CDR3 runs to 19 residues. After removal of 0 bases from V and 0 bases from J, the junction contained 8 bases not matched to a gene. CDR1 is SGDLS and CDR2 is YYNGEE in the germline V gene. CDR3 DNA sequence: TGTGCCAGCAGCGTAGGATTAACCGGGACTAGCGGGGACCAAGAGACCCAGTACTTC. It translates to CASSVGLTGTSGDQETQYF.

In its sample, this clone was seen a few times. The chain has TRBV10-3 and TRBJ1-3; D gene unclear. CDR1 and CDR2 (germline): ENHRY, SYGVKD. V was clipped by 0 bases and J by 0 bases, with 6 bases between them. This CDR3 has 15 amino acids. This CDR3 is CAISESTLSGNTIYF. The CDR3 nucleotides are TGTGCCATCAGTGAGTCGACCCTCTCTGGAAACACCATATATTTT.

Only a few counts were recorded for this clone. This chain uses TRBV27 with TRBJ1-2, with D maybe TRBD1 (5 bases). The CDR3 is made up of 12 amino acids. The V end was cut by 7 bases, the J end by 8 bases, with 14 bases between. Germline CDR1 and CDR2: MNHEY and SMNVEV (reference sequence). This chain's CDR3 is CASIGGIGGYTF. The CDR3 nucleotides are TGTGCCAGCATTGGGGGTATTGGCGGCTACACCTTC.

The rearrangement links TRBV6-5 to TRBJ2-7; no definite D call. CDR3 length: 15 amino acids. V lost 6 bases to trimming and J lost 5 bases, with 20 bases between them. CDR1 is MNHEY and CDR2 is SVGAGI in the germline V gene. This CDR3 is CASSPRPTTPHEQYF. The CDR3, as DNA: TGTGCCAGCAGCCCTCGCCCCACTACTCCCCACGAGCAGTACTTC.

The V call is TRBV4-2, the J call TRBJ1-1; weak D call: TRBD1 (5 bases). CDR1 and CDR2 (germline): LGHNA, YNFKEQ. The CDR3 spans 13 residues. Trimming removed 4 bases at V and 4 bases at J, with 10 bases between. CDR3 residues: CASSLQGVTEAFF. DNA of the CDR3: TGTGCCAGCAGCCTGCAGGGTGTCACTGAAGCTTTCTTT.

The chain recombines TRBV28 with TRBJ1-1, with a possible D match to TRBD1 (6 bases). CDR1 MDHEN and CDR2 SYDVKM come from the germline V gene. The CDR3 is 17 residues long. The V and J ends lost 4 bases and 0 bases respectively, with 18 bases between them. The CDR3 nucleotides read TGTGCCAGCAGTTCCGGACAGACTCTTGGTTTGAACACTGAAGCTTTCTTT. This codes for CASSSGQTLGLNTEAFF.

This clone was seen once. V gene TRBV29-1 combines with J gene TRBJ2-1; D possibly corresponds to TRBD1 (6 bases). The CDR3 loop spans 14 amino acids. V dropped 6 bases and J dropped 1 base, with 13 bases sitting between them. The germline gives CDR1 SQVTM, CDR2 ANQGSEA. CDR3 loop: CSVPTGQSYNEQFF. CDR3 bases: TGCAGCGTGCCTACGGGACAATCCTACAATGAGCAGTTCTTC.

J is TRBJ1-5 and V is TRBV6-6; weak D call: TRBD1 (6 bases). From germline, CDR1 is MNHNY and CDR2 SVGAGI (reference sequence). This CDR3 has 14 amino acids. V was clipped by 6 bases and J by 2 bases, with 11 bases between them. The CDR3 protein is CASSLRQGNQPQHF. CDR3 sequence (DNA): TGTGCCAGCAGCCTCAGACAGGGCAATCAGCCCCAGCATTTT.